Reported below is one T cell receptor beta chain. This sample was included in a study of blood T cell repertoires in COVID-19. Generated by immunoSEQ multiplex PCR, the TCRdb table keeps only in-frame clones and is missing some. The table has about 200,000 clones, approximately 90% seen once; the top ten hold 0.72%. The CDR3 is 11 amino acids. Germline-derived CDR1 and CDR2 are SNHLY and FYNNEI. With V trimmed by 8 bases and J by 12 bases, 8 bases remained unmatched. This rearrangement joins TRBV2 to TRBJ2-3; TRBD1 agrees at 7 bases. Material: peripheral blood. This clonotype was sampled from a man in his forties or fifties with acute or convalescent COVID-19. CDR3 residues: CASAWDRNQYF. Here the CDR3 DNA reads TGTGCCAGCGCTTGGGACAGAAATCAGTATTTT.